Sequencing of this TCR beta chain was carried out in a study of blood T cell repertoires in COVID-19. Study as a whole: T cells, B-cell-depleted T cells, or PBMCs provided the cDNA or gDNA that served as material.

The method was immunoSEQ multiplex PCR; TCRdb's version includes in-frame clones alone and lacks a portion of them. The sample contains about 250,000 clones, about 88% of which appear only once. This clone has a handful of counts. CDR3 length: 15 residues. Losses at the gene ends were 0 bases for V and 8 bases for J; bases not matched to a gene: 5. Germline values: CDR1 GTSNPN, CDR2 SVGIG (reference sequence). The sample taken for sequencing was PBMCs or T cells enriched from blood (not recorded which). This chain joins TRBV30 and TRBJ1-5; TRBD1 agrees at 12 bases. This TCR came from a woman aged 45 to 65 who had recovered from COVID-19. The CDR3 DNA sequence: TGTGCCTGGAGTGTAGGGACAGGGGGCAGGGAGCCCCAGCATTTT. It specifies CAWSVGTGGREPQHF.